This passage covers 10 T cell receptor beta chains from one sample sequenced in a study of identical twins. TCRdb recomputed calls from the 5' RACE reads with MiXCR, one row per CDR3 protein. This sample has approximately 600,000 distinct CDR3 sequences, with roughly 9.5% found just once. The data also belong to a second study, concerning yellow fever vaccine responses in identical twins.

The sample consisted of PBMCs. Receptors originate from a woman under 30 in good health.

This clonotype was seen at least ten times. The chain has TRBV7-9 and TRBJ2-3; 8 bases map to TRBD2. With V trimmed by 3 bases and J by 2 bases, 4 bases remained unmatched. This CDR3 contains 15 residues. Germline V lookup: CDR1 SEHNR, CDR2 FQNEAQ (reference sequence). CDR3 loop: CASSLVAGITDTQYF. The CDR3 DNA sequence: TGTGCCAGCAGCTTGGTAGCGGGAATCACAGATACGCAGTATTTT. Combining the CDR3 with reference TRBV7-9 and TRBJ2-3 gives the whole variable domain DTGVSQNPRHKITKRGQNVTFRCDPISEHNRLYWYRQTLGQGPEFLTYFQNEAQLEKSRLLSDRFSAERPKGSFSTLEIQRTEQGDSAMYLCASSLVAGITDTQYFGPGTRLTVL.

This clonotype was counted ten times or more. This chain joins TRBV6-1 and TRBJ2-7; 7 bases line up with TRBD1. The germline CDR1 and CDR2 sequences are MNHNS and SASEGT. The CDR3 is 15 amino acids. V lost 5 bases to trimming and J lost 3 bases; unmatched junction nucleotides: 10. The CDR3 reads CASSLGGPNFYEQYF. The CDR3, as DNA: TGTGCCAGCAGTCTAGGGGGCCCAAACTTCTACGAGCAGTACTTC.

The chain employs TRBV7-2 and TRBJ2-7, with a weak D call TRBD2 (6 bases). Germline V gene lookup returns CDR1 SGHTA and CDR2 FQGNSA. Trimming took off 2 bases at V and 0 bases at J, with 11 bases between the two ends. The CDR3 length is 15 residues. The CDR3 DNA is TGTGCCAGCAGCTTATCTGTAGCGGACTCCTACGAGCAGTACTTC. This sequence encodes CASSLSVADSYEQYF.

There are a few counts of this clonotype. This chain uses TRBV2 with TRBJ2-2; the D is unclear. The V gene lost 11 bases and the J gene lost 4 bases, with 17 bases spanning the gap. The CDR3 covers 14 residues. Germline lookup yields CDR1 SNHLY and CDR2 FYNNEI. The chain's CDR3 is CACRVRFATGELFF. The CDR3 coding sequence is TGTGCCTGTAGGGTCAGGTTCGCCACCGGGGAGCTGTTTTTT.

This clonotype was picked up a small number of times. The J gene is TRBJ2-1, the V gene TRBV6-1; the match to TRBD1 covers 8 bases. The CDR3 length is 14 residues. The V and J ends lost 7 bases and 4 bases, in that order; junction bases with no gene match: 6. CDR1 is MNHNS, CDR2 SASEGT, per germline. CDR3 amino acids: CASKGTGRYNEQFF. Here the CDR3 DNA reads TGTGCCAGCAAAGGGACAGGCCGGTACAATGAGCAGTTCTTC.

The rearrangement uses TRBV6-1 and TRBJ2-5; D may be TRBD1 (6 bases). The CDR3 consists of 16 residues. Deletions cut 6 bases from V and 5 bases from J, with 22 bases between. Germline V CDR1 and CDR2: MNHNS, SASEGT. The chain's CDR3 is CASSRPGTLQEETQYF. The CDR3 DNA reads as TGTGCCAGCAGCCGTCCCGGGACACTACAGGAGGAGACCCAGTACTTC.

Details on this clonotype: The junction departs from the called germline gene at one end, perhaps through a read error. The J gene is TRBJ1-2, the V gene TRBV20-1; possibly TRBD1 for D (5 bases). Looked up from germline, CDR1 is DFQATT and CDR2 is SNEGSKA (reference sequence). The CDR3 has 9 residues. Here the CDR3 reads CSAPSAGIF. The DNA for the CDR3 is TGCAGTGCCCCTTCGGCAGGGATTTTC.

J is TRBJ2-5 and V is TRBV5-1; 8 bases map to TRBD2. Germline trimming cut 7 bases from V and 5 bases from J; bases unmatched to any gene: 7. The CDR3 totals 13 residues. Germline V gives CDR1 SGHRS, CDR2 YFSETQ. The CDR3 spells CASRTSSVETQYF. The CDR3 DNA is TGCGCCAGCCGGACTAGCTCTGTGGAGACCCAGTACTTC.

V gene TRBV15 combines with J gene TRBJ1-2; D is undetermined. Germline CDR1 reads LNHNV; CDR2 reads YYDKDF (reference sequence). Trimming took 0 bases from V and 8 from J, leaving 10 bases between them. The CDR3 extends over 13 amino acids. Here the CDR3 reads CATSRDGNGGYTF. As DNA, the CDR3 is TGTGCCACCAGCAGAGATGGGAATGGCGGCTACACCTTC.

The chain links TRBV20-1 to TRBJ2-1; 11 bases line up with TRBD2. The trim removed 7 bases at V and 4 bases at J, leaving 15 bases unmatched. This CDR3 spans 17 amino acids. In germline, CDR1 is DFQATT, CDR2 SNEGSKA (reference sequence). This CDR3 is CSVQPASGTSGYNEQFF. The CDR3 nucleotides are TGCAGTGTTCAACCGGCCTCCGGGACTAGCGGATACAATGAGCAGTTCTTC.